The 26 T cell receptor beta chains below were found in one sample sequenced in a study of cytomegalovirus exposure and HLA in healthy donors. Primers: 60 Vbeta forward and 13 Jbeta reverse. The data were produced by immunoSEQ multiplex PCR, yet TCRdb's version contains in-frame clones alone and is incomplete. The repertoire holds about 110,000 clones, with just over 70% as singletons. Sequenced: PBMCs. The receptors here all came from a boy younger than 18 in good health and CMV-seronegative.

This clone was found once. The chain carries TRBV2 and TRBJ2-5; D is ambiguous. This CDR3 is built from 16 residues. Germline loops: CDR1 SNHLY, CDR2 FYNNEI. V lost 4 bases, J lost 1 base, and 16 bases lay in between. The CDR3: CASSVEVGHAQETQYF. CDR3 sequence (DNA): TGTGCCAGCAGTGTAGAGGTTGGCCACGCCCAAGAGACCCAGTACTTC.

This clone was seen once. The genes are TRBV28 and TRBJ1-5; the D gene is possibly TRBD1 (6 bases). V gave up 5 bases and J gave up 6 bases, with 17 bases separating them. There are 15 residues in the CDR3. Germline CDR1 is MDHEN and CDR2 is SYDVKM. In DNA form, the CDR3 reads TGTGCCAGCAGTACCCGGACAGTCGTGGGTCAGCCCCAGCATTTT. Translated: CASSTRTVVGQPQHF.

This chain uses TRBV7-2 with TRBJ2-7, with TRBD1 matching 10 bases. The CDR3 is 14 amino acids. Germline CDR1 SGHTA, CDR2 FQGNSA. The ends lost 5 bases at V and 5 bases at J; junction bases unmatched: 6. CDR3 protein: CASSTRQGADEQYF. The CDR3 DNA reads as TGTGCCAGCAGCACCCGACAGGGGGCCGACGAGCAGTACTTC.

This chain links TRBV9 with TRBJ2-3; maybe TRBD2 (5 bases). V lost 4 bases and J lost 3, with 9 bases in between. The CDR3 sequence is 13 residues long. Germline CDR1 is SGDLS and CDR2 is YYNGEE. This CDR3 is CASSLAPTDTQYF. The CDR3 DNA sequence: TGTGCCAGCAGCCTAGCCCCGACAGATACGCAGTATTTT.

The chain couples TRBV28 to TRBJ2-1; 11 bases match TRBD2. This CDR3 is built from 15 residues. Germline CDR1 is MDHEN and CDR2 is SYDVKM. The V segment lost 4 bases and the J segment 7 bases; nucleotides outside the gene matches: 6. This chain's CDR3 is CASSSLAGALNEQFF. As DNA, the CDR3 is TGTGCCAGCAGTTCACTAGCGGGGGCCTTAAATGAGCAGTTCTTC. The complete variable domain, with remaining parts taken from reference TRBV28 and TRBJ2-1, reads DVKVTQSSRYLVKRTGEKVFLECVQDMDHENMFWYRQDPGLGLRLIYFSYDVKMKEKGDIPEGYSVSREKKERFSLILESASTNQTSMYLCASSSLAGALNEQFFGPGTRLTVL.

The chain uses TRBV5-1 and TRBJ1-1; weak D call: TRBD1 (5 bases). The CDR3 is 15 residues long. The germline V gene has CDR1 SGHRS and CDR2 YFSETQ. Trimming cost V 0 bases and J 7 bases, with 16 bases left between them. The CDR3 coding sequence is TGCGCCAGCAGCTTGGATGGGGGAGGAGAGGTTGAAGCTTTCTTT. Amino acids: CASSLDGGGEVEAFF.

In its sample, this clone was seen a few times. The CDR3 loop reads CASSYYAGGTEAFF. The CDR3 DNA reads as TGTGCCAGCAGCTATTACGCGGGAGGCACTGAAGCTTTCTTT. The chain joins TRBV11-2 to TRBJ1-1; D not certain. CDR1 is SGHAT, CDR2 FQNNGV, per germline. CDR3 length: 14 amino acids. Trimming shortened V by 4 bases and J by 4 bases, and 13 bases separated the two germline ends.

The chain has TRBV2 and TRBJ1-6; 8 bases are shared with TRBD1. Unmatched junction bases numbered 10, after V lost 2 bases and J lost 4 bases. The CDR3 consists of 18 residues. The germline V gene has CDR1 SNHLY and CDR2 FYNNEI. CDR3 nucleotides: TGTGCCAGCAGTGAAATCCCGCAGGGGGCGGCTTATAATTCACCCCTCCACTTT. Translation gives CASSEIPQGAAYNSPLHF.

The chain combines TRBV10-3 with TRBJ2-3; the D gene is possibly TRBD1 (5 bases). The V end was cut by 3 bases, the J end by 4 bases, with 11 bases between. CDR1 and CDR2 from the germline V gene are ENHRY and SYGVKD. The CDR3 is 14 residues long. The CDR3 DNA is TGTGCCATCAGTGACCCCAGGGCGGCAGATACGCAGTATTTT. Its protein product is CAISDPRAADTQYF.

The chain has TRBV5-1 and TRBJ1-1; D perhaps matches TRBD1 (6 bases). This CDR3 has 15 amino acids. CDR1 and CDR2 from the germline V gene are SGHRS and YFSETQ. Trimming removed 4 bases from V and 3 bases from J, with 16 bases in between. This CDR3 is CASSPGTQFYTEAFF. The CDR3 DNA is TGCGCCAGCAGCCCCGGGACACAATTTTACACTGAAGCTTTCTTT.

This chain uses TRBV5-6 with TRBJ1-6, with 7 bases fitting TRBD1. The V segment lost 3 bases and the J segment 3 bases; nucleotides outside the gene matches: 3. The CDR3 consists of 15 residues. Germline CDR1 reads SGHDT; CDR2 reads YYEEEE. Here the CDR3 reads CASSWDSLYNSPLHF. The CDR3, as DNA: TGTGCCAGCAGCTGGGACAGTCTCTATAATTCACCCCTCCACTTT.

The count of this clone is one. V is TRBV5-6 and J is TRBJ1-5, with 10 bases identical to TRBD1. Germline V gene data show CDR1 as SGHDT and CDR2 as YYEEEE. This CDR3 contains 15 residues. V was clipped by 4 bases and J by 7 bases; unmatched bases: 8. CDR3 loop: CASSATTGGYQPQHF. DNA of the CDR3: TGTGCCAGCAGCGCCACGACAGGGGGCTACCAGCCCCAGCATTTT. The full variable domain, completed using reference TRBV5-6 and TRBJ1-5, is DAGVTQSPTHLIKTRGQQVTLRCSPKSGHDTVSWYQQALGQGPQFIFQYYEEEERQRGNFPDRFSGHQFPNYSSELNVNALLLGDSALYLCASSATTGGYQPQHFGDGTRLSIL.

CDR3 DNA: TGTGCCAGCAGCGTAGTTCGGGAACCGGCTGAAGCTTTCTTT. This gives the protein CASSVVREPAEAFF. The chain combines TRBV9 with TRBJ1-1, with D unclear. CDR3 size: 14 residues. Trimming shortened V by 0 bases and J by 6 bases, and 12 bases separated the two germline ends. CDR1 is SGDLS, CDR2 YYNGEE, per germline.

This clone was found a few times. V gene TRBV5-1 combines with J gene TRBJ2-7, with 9 positions matching TRBD2. With V trimmed by 2 bases and J by 1 base, 4 bases remained unmatched. Per germline, CDR1 SGHRS and CDR2 YFSETQ. The CDR3 is 15 residues long. The CDR3 coding sequence is TGCGCCAGCAGCTTACTGACTAGCGGTTCCTACGAGCAGTACTTC. Amino acid sequence: CASSLLTSGSYEQYF.

CDR3 region: CAWSGDYRREQYF. The CDR3 region has the DNA TGTGCCTGGAGTGGGGACTATCGTAGGGAGCAGTACTTC. This chain connects TRBV30 to TRBJ2-7; the match to TRBD2 covers 7 bases. Germline lookup yields CDR1 GTSNPN and CDR2 SVGIG (reference sequence). The V segment lost 1 base and the J segment 7 bases; nucleotides outside the gene matches: 7. The CDR3 consists of 13 residues.

The V gene is TRBV7-9, the J gene TRBJ2-7; perhaps TRBD2 as D (6 bases). Germline CDR1 SEHNR, CDR2 FQNEAQ (reference sequence). The CDR3 loop spans 15 amino acids. Trimming pared 5 bases from V and 0 bases from J, leaving 14 bases between. Here the CDR3 reads CASSLGLASSYEQYF. CDR3 sequence (DNA): TGTGCCAGCAGCCTGGGACTGGCAAGCTCCTACGAGCAGTACTTC.

This sequence joins TRBV7-9 and TRBJ2-1, with no clear D. The CDR3 is 12 residues long. Trimming left V 5 bases short and J 9 bases short, with 11 bases between. CDR1 is SEHNR and CDR2 is FQNEAQ in the germline V gene (reference sequence). CDR3: CASSTTSIEQFF. As DNA, the CDR3 is TGTGCCAGCAGCACTACAAGTATTGAGCAGTTCTTC.

The chain uses TRBV27 and TRBJ2-5, with D hard to call. Germline loops: CDR1 MNHEY, CDR2 SMNVEV (reference sequence). The V gene lost 6 bases and the J gene lost 2 bases, with 10 bases spanning the gap. The CDR3 extends over 13 amino acids. This chain's CDR3 is CASRRRKQETQYF. CDR3 nucleotide sequence: TGTGCCAGCAGGCGGCGTAAACAAGAGACCCAGTACTTC.

This chain connects TRBV9 to TRBJ1-6, with 9 bases matching TRBD1. CDR3 size: 15 residues. Unmatched junction bases numbered 4, after V lost 0 bases and J lost 9 bases. Germline V CDR1 and CDR2: SGDLS, YYNGEE. CDR3 nucleotides: TGTGCCAGCAGCGTAGGGACAGGGGAGGGTTCACCCCTCCACTTT. Translating it yields CASSVGTGEGSPLHF. Supplemented by reference TRBV9 and TRBJ1-6, the full variable domain reads DSGVTQTPKHLITATGQRVTLRCSPRSGDLSVYWYQQSLDQGLQFLIQYYNGEERAKGNILERFSAQQFPDLHSELNLSSLELGDSALYFCASSVGTGEGSPLHFGNGTRLTVT.

This clone was seen a few times. The chain has TRBV2 and TRBJ2-5, with D unresolved. The germline V gene encodes CDR1 SNHLY and CDR2 FYNNEI. The V end was cut by 4 bases, the J end by 3 bases, with 9 bases between. The CDR3 has 13 amino acids. CDR3 sequence: CASSVRSEETQYF. The CDR3 nucleotides are TGTGCCAGCAGTGTGAGGTCAGAAGAGACCCAGTACTTC.

This clone has a single count. The same CDR3 also results from other DNA sequences found in this sample. The gene calls are TRBV5-4 and TRBJ2-7, with D unclear. Germline V gene sequence: CDR1 SGHNT, CDR2 YYREEE (reference sequence). V dropped 0 bases and J dropped 0 bases, with 4 bases sitting between them. This CDR3 spans 13 amino acids. The DNA for the CDR3 is TGTGCCAGCAGCTTGGGCGCCTCCTACGAGCAGTACTTC. It translates to CASSLGASYEQYF.

The V gene is TRBV5-1, the J gene TRBJ2-1; 7 bases are a match to TRBD2. The V segment lost 4 bases and the J segment 0 bases; nucleotides outside the gene matches: 13. CDR1 and CDR2 from the germline V gene are SGHRS and YFSETQ. The CDR3 spans 18 residues. The CDR3 loop is CASSLGYSGLSSYNEQFF. The CDR3 region has the DNA TGCGCCAGCAGCCTGGGGTATAGCGGGCTTAGCTCCTACAATGAGCAGTTCTTC.

Only a few counts were recorded for this clone. This sequence joins TRBV14 and TRBJ1-1; D is perhaps TRBD1 (5 bases). The germline V and J ends were trimmed by 0 bases and 0 bases, with 8 bases remaining between them. Germline CDR1 reads SGHDN; CDR2 reads FVKESK. This CDR3 has 15 amino acids. The CDR3 nucleotides read TGTGCCAGCAGCCAAGATTGGGACTTGAACACTGAAGCTTTCTTT. As protein: CASSQDWDLNTEAFF.

The chain has TRBV7-6 and TRBJ1-1, with D possibly being TRBD1 (6 bases). Germline V gene sequence: CDR1 SGHVS, CDR2 FNYEAQ. The CDR3 is 13 amino acids. V was shortened by 2 bases and J by 5 bases, with 9 bases between the two germline ends. DNA of the CDR3: TGTGCCAGCAGCTTAACACAGGGAACTGAAGCTTTCTTT. Encoded protein: CASSLTQGTEAFF. Supplemented by reference TRBV7-6 and TRBJ1-1, the full variable domain reads GAGVSQSPRYKVTKRGQDVALRCDPISGHVSLYWYRQALGQGPEFLTYFNYEAQQDKSGLPNDRFSAERPEGSISTLTIQRTEQRDSAMYRCASSLTQGTEAFFGQGTRLTVV.

Concerning this clone itself: Within the sample, other DNA sequences also encode this same CDR3. The rearrangement links TRBV5-4 to TRBJ2-7; D remains ambiguous. Trimming removed 0 bases at V and 0 bases at J, with 10 bases between. The germline V gene encodes CDR1 SGHNT and CDR2 YYREEE (reference sequence). The length of the CDR3 is 15 residues. For the CDR3, the DNA is TGTGCCAGCAGCTTGGCCGGGTCCAGCTCCTACGAGCAGTACTTC. It yields the protein CASSLAGSSSYEQYF.

The rearrangement joins TRBV11-2 to TRBJ1-1; TRBD1 agrees at 7 bases. The CDR3 extends over 16 amino acids. V dropped 4 bases and J dropped 0; count of bases not matched to a gene: 8. Germline V gene sequence: CDR1 SGHAT, CDR2 FQNNGV. As DNA, the CDR3 is TGTGCCAGCAGCTCCTACAGGGGAAGGTTGAACACTGAAGCTTTCTTT. This gives the protein CASSSYRGRLNTEAFF.